Reported below is one TCR beta chain. V trimming: 6 bases; J trimming: 9 bases; junction bases outside the gene matches: 8. From germline, CDR1 is MGHDK and CDR2 SYGVNS. The CDR3 is 14 amino acids. These data originate in a study of blood T cells in healthy people across ages. A J-beta primer mix and a sample-barcoded 5' primer were used in a second PCR of roughly 6 to 11 cycles. Tagging of each cDNA molecule was performed by a template-switch adaptor with 12 random nucleotides. TCRdb used MiXCR to reprocess the 5' RACE reads, holding one entry per CDR3 protein. Here the sample spans more than 650,000 distinct CDR3 sequences, 22% being singletons.

The sequence derives from a man between 65 and 79 years old in good health. The material sequenced was blood. The chain employs TRBV25-1 and TRBJ2-3, with 11 bases that match TRBD2. CDR3: CASRPSGGNGTQYF. CDR3 DNA sequence: TGTGCCAGCAGACCTAGCGGGGGGAACGGAACGCAGTATTTT.